Presented here are 7 T cell receptor beta chains from one specimen sequenced in a study of CD8 T cells in Susac syndrome. With random hexamers, reverse transcription was performed on about 0.5 to 1 ug of RNA. In TCRdb, the immunoSEQ multiplex PCR reads were re-called with MiXCR into one record per CDR3 protein. Among around 280,000 distinct CDR3 sequences listed, about 90% were seen once. The specimen was CD4+ T cells from PBMCs. These receptors all stem from a human donor with multiple sclerosis.

Written as DNA, the CDR3 is TGTGCCAGCAGCCAAGATCAACTGACTAATGAGCAGTTCTTC. Amino acid sequence: CASSQDQLTNEQFF. The chain uses TRBV3-1 and TRBJ2-1; D is unclear. Trimming left V 0 bases short and J 7 bases short, with 10 bases between. The germline V gene encodes CDR1 LGHDT and CDR2 YNNKEL (reference sequence). The CDR3 extends over 14 amino acids.

CDR3 sequence reads: CSARKTRTASSYNEQFF. The CDR3 nucleotides read TGCAGTGCTAGAAAGACTCGGACCGCTAGCTCCTACAATGAGCAGTTCTTC. This chain uses TRBV20-1 with TRBJ2-1; no clear D gene. Germline CDR1 is DFQATT and CDR2 is SNEGSKA (reference sequence). This CDR3 contains 17 residues. Between the trimmed V and J ends, which lost 2 bases and 0 bases, there was a span of 17 bases.

The V gene is TRBV7-6, the J gene TRBJ2-1; TRBD2 might be the D (5 bases). The germline V and J ends were trimmed by 4 bases and 8 bases, with 15 bases remaining between them. CDR3 length equals 14 residues. In germline, CDR1 is SGHVS, CDR2 FNYEAQ. The chain's CDR3 is CASSSPLLADEQFF. The CDR3 DNA reads as TGTGCCAGCAGCTCTCCCCTCCTAGCAGATGAGCAGTTCTTC.

The chain has TRBV7-9 and TRBJ1-2, with D possibly matching TRBD1 (6 bases). Germline V CDR1 and CDR2: SEHNR, FQNEAQ (reference sequence). V was clipped by 2 bases and J by 6 bases, with 16 bases between them. The CDR3 has 15 residues. In DNA form, the CDR3 reads TGTGCCAGCAGCTTAAATTCGAGGACAGCCCATGGCTACACCTTC. Protein: CASSLNSRTAHGYTF.

The CDR3 DNA is TGCGCCAGCAGGACCAGACTAGCTGCAGCAGATACGCAGTATTTT. Its protein product is CASRTRLAAADTQYF. This chain uses TRBV10-2 with TRBJ2-3, with 7 positions matching TRBD2. Trimming removed 6 bases from V and 4 bases from J; junction bases left unmatched: 10. Germline V lookup: CDR1 WSHSY, CDR2 SAAADI. The CDR3 contains 15 residues.

The genes are TRBV12-3 or TRBV12-4 and TRBJ1-4, with unresolved D. V gave up 2 bases and J gave up 7 bases, with 14 bases separating them. This CDR3 contains 15 residues. CDR3 protein: CASSLYQQRGEKLFF. The CDR3 bases are TGTGCCAGCAGTTTATACCAGCAGCGAGGTGAAAAACTGTTTTTT.

The chain recombines TRBV4-2 with TRBJ2-2, with unresolved D. There are 13 residues in the CDR3. V was cut by 4 bases and J by 6 bases, with 9 bases left in between. Germline CDR1 LGHNA, CDR2 YNFKEQ. DNA of the CDR3: TGTGCCAGCAGCCGAGAGCCAGCCGGGGAGCTGTTTTTT. It encodes CASSREPAGELFF.